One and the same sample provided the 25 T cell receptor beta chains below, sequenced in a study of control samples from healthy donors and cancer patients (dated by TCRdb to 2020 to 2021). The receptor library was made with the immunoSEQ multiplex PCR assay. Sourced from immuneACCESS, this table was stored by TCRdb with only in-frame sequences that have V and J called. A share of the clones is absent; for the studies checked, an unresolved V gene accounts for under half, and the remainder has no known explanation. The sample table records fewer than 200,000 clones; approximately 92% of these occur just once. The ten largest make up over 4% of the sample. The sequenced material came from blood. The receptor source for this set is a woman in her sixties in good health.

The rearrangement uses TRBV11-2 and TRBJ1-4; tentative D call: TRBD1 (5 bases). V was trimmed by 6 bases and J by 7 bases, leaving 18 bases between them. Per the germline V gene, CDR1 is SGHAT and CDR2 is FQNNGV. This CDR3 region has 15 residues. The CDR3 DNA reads TGTGCCAGCAGGACATCCGGGACGGGCGGTGAAAAACTGTTTTTT. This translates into CASRTSGTGGEKLFF.

The CDR3 here is CASSSGQGAAETQYF. In nucleotides, the CDR3 is TGTGCCAGCAGCTCTGGACAGGGGGCCGCAGAGACCCAGTACTTC. The chain combines TRBV7-9 with TRBJ2-5; TRBD1 aligns across 11 bases. V shed 4 bases, J shed 4 bases, and the junction held 5 bases outside the gene matches. Germline V gene data show CDR1 as SEHNR and CDR2 as FQNEAQ (reference sequence). CDR3 length: 15 residues.

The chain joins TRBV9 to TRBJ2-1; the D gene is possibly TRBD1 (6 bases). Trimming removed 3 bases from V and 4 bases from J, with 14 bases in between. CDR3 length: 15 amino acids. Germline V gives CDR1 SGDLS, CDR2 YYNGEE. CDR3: CASSGEGTYYNEQFF. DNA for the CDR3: TGTGCCAGCAGCGGTGAGGGGACATATTACAATGAGCAGTTCTTC. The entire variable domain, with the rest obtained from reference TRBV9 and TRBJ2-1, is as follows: DSGVTQTPKHLITATGQRVTLRCSPRSGDLSVYWYQQSLDQGLQFLIQYYNGEERAKGNILERFSAQQFPDLHSELNLSSLELGDSALYFCASSGEGTYYNEQFFGPGTRLTVL.

CDR3 nucleotides: TGTGCCAGCTCCGACCTGTCAACCTACGAGCAGTACTTC. It is translated as CASSDLSTYEQYF. This chain uses TRBV28 with TRBJ2-7; D remains unclear. CDR1 and CDR2 from the germline V gene are MDHEN and SYDVKM. This CDR3 has 13 residues. The V and J ends lost 8 bases and 2 bases respectively, with 13 bases between them.

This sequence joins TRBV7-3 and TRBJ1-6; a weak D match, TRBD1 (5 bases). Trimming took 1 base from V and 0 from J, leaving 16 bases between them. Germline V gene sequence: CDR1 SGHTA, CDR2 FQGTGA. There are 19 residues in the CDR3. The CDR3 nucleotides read TGTGCCAGCAGCTTAAGAGGTCGTCAGGGCTACTCCTATAATTCACCCCTCCACTTT. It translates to CASSLRGRQGYSYNSPLHF.

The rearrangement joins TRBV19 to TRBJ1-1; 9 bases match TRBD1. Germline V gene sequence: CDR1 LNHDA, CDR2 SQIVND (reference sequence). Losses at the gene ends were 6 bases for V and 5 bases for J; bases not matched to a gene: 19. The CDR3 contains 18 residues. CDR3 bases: TGTGCCAGTAGCAAGTATATCGCCCCCGGGACAGGGTATACTGAAGCTTTCTTT. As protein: CASSKYIAPGTGYTEAFF.

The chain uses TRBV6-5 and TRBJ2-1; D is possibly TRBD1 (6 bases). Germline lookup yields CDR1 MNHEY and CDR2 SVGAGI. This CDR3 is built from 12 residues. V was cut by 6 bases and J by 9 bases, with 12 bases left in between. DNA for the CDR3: TGTGCCAGCAGAGGACAGTTAGGTGAGCAGTTCTTC. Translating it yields CASRGQLGEQFF.

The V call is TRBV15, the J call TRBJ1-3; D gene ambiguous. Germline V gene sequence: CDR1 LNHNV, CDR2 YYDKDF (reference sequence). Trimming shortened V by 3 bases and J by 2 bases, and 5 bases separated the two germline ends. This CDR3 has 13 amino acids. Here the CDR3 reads CATSRGTGNTIYF. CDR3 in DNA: TGTGCCACCAGCAGGGGGACTGGAAACACCATATATTTT.

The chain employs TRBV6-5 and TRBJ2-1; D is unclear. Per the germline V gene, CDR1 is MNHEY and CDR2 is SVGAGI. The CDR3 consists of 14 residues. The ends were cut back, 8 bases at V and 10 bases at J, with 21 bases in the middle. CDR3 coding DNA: TGTGCCAGCGGACCGGGCCTCGTCGGCGTGGAGCAGTTCTTC. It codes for CASGPGLVGVEQFF.

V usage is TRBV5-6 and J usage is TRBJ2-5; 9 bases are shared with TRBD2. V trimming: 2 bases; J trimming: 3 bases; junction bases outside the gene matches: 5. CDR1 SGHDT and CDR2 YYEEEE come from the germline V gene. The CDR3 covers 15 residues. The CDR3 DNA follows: TGTGCCAGCAGCTTCGGCGGGGGGGCAAAAGAGACCCAGTACTTC. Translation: CASSFGGGAKETQYF.

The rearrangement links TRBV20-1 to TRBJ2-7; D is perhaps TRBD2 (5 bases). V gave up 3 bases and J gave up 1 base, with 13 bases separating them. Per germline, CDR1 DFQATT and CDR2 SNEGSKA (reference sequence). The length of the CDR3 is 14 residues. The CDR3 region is CSASVLWESYEQYF. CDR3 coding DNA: TGCAGTGCTAGTGTCTTATGGGAGTCCTACGAGCAGTACTTC.

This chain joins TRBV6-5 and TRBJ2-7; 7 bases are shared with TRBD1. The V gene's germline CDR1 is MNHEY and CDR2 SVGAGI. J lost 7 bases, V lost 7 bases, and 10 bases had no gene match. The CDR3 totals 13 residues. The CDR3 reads CASKSTGAREQYF. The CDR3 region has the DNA TGTGCCAGCAAAAGCACAGGGGCTCGGGAGCAGTACTTC.

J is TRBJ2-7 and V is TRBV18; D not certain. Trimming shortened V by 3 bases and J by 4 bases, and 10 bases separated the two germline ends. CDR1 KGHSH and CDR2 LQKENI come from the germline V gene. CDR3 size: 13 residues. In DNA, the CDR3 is TGTGCCAGCTCACCCGACACGAGGTACGAGCAGTACTTC. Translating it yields CASSPDTRYEQYF.

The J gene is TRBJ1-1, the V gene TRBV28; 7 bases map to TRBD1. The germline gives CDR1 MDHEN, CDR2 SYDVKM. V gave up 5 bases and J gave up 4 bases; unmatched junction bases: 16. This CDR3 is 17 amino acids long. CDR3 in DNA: TGTGCCAGCAGTCCCGGCCTCGACAGGGTCGAGACCACTGAAGCTTTCTTT. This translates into CASSPGLDRVETTEAFF.

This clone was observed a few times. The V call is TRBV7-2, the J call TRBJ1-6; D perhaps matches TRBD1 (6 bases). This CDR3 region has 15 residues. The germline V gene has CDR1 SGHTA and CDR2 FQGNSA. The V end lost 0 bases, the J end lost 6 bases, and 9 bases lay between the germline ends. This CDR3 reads CASSLAGRGNSPLHF. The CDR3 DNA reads TGTGCCAGCAGCTTAGCTGGCAGGGGTAATTCACCCCTCCACTTT.

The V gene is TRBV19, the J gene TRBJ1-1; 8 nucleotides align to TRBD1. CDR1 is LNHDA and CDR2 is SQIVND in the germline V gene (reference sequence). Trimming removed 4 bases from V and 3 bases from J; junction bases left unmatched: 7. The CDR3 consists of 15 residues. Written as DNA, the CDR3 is TGTGCCAGTAGTACAGGGGGCGCGGGGGACACTGAAGCTTTCTTT. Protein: CASSTGGAGDTEAFF.

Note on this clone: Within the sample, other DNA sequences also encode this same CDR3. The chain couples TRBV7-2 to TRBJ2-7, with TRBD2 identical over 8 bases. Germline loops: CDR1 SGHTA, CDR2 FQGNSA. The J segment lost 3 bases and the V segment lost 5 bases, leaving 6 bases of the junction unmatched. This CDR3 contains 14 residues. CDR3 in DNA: TGTGCCAGCAGCCCGGGGGGGAGAAGCTACGAGCAGTACTTC. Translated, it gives CASSPGGRSYEQYF.

The CDR3 is CASSPPGRTGFYEQYF. Here the CDR3 DNA reads TGTGCCAGCTCACCACCTGGGAGGACAGGTTTCTACGAGCAGTACTTC. The V and J genes are TRBV18 and TRBJ2-7; D may be TRBD1 (7 bases). CDR3 length: 16 amino acids. Looked up from germline, CDR1 is KGHSH and CDR2 is LQKENI. Between the trimmed V and J ends, which lost 0 bases and 3 bases, there was a span of 15 bases.

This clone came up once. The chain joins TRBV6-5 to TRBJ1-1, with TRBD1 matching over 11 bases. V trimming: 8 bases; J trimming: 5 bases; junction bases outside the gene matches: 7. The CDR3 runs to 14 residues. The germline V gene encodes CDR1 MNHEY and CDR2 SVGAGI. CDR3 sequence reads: CASLGQGALTEAFF. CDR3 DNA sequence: TGTGCCAGCTTAGGACAGGGGGCCTTGACTGAAGCTTTCTTT.

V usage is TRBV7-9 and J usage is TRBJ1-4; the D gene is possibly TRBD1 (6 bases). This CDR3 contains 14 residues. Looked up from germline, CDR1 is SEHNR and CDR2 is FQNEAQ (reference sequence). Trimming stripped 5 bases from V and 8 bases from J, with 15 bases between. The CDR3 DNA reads TGTGCCAGCAGCCTCCTACCGGGGGGCGAAAAACTGTTTTTT. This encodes CASSLLPGGEKLFF.

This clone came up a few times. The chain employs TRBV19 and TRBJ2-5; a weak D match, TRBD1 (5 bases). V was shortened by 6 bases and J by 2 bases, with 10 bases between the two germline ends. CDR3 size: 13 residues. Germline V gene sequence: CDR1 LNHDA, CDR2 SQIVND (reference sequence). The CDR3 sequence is CASRRQNQETQYF. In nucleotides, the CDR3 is TGTGCCAGTAGGAGACAGAATCAAGAGACCCAGTACTTC.

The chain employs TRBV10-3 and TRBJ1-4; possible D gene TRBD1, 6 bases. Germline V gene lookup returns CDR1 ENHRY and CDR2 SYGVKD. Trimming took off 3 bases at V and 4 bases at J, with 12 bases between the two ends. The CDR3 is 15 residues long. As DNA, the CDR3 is TGTGCCATCAGTGATGAAAGGACAGTTAATGAAAAACTGTTTTTT. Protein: CAISDERTVNEKLFF.

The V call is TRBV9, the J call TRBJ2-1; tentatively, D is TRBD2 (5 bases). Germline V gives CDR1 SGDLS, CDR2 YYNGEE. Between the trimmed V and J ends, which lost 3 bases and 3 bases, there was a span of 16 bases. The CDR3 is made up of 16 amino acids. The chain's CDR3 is CASSAGAAPDYNEQFF. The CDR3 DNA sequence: TGTGCCAGCAGCGCCGGAGCGGCTCCCGACTACAATGAGCAGTTCTTC.

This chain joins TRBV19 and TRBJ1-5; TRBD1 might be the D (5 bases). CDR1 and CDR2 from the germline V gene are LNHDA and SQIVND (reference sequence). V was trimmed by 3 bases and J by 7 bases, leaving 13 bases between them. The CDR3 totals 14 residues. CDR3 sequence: CASSIVFGGQPQHF. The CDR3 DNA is TGTGCCAGTAGTATTGTTTTCGGGGGGCAGCCCCAGCATTTT.

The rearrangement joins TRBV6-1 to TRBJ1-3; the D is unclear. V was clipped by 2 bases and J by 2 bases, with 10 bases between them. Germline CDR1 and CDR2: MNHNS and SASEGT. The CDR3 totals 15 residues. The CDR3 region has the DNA TGTGCCAGCAGTGAATCGGGTGGCCCTGGAAACACCATATATTTT. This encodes CASSESGGPGNTIYF.